The rows below give T cell receptor beta chains drawn from one sample of a study of T cell changes during pregnancy in multiple sclerosis. Measured with immunoSEQ multiplex PCR; TCRdb has only the in-frame clones, and not every one. Of approximately 130,000 clones in the sample, 90% to 98% were seen once. The sample was peripheral blood, taken after pregnancy. These receptors were taken from a female donor with multiple sclerosis, enrolled in a pregnancy study. Each CDR3 is given with its conserved first and last residue. Each record gives: J gene, clone size, V gene, D gene, CDR3 length, CDR3 DNA, CDR3 protein. D genes are given only for firm matches. Only part of the rows carry a size: once, few, many, or a class if the clone is expanded.

TRBJ2-1 - TRBV28 TRBD2 13 TGTGCCAGCCGAGGCGGGGGTAAGGATGAGCAGTTCTTC CASRGGGKDEQFF
TRBJ1-5 - TRBV29-1 - 13 TGCAGCGTCACAGGGTTGAGCGGACAGCCCCAGCATTTT CSVTGLSGQPQHF
TRBJ2-7 - TRBV4-1 - 16 TGCGCCAGCAGCCAGATTAACTTAGTATCCAGCGACGAGCAGTACTTC CASSQINLVSSDEQYF
TRBJ2-3 - TRBV5-4 TRBD2 15 TGTGCCAGCAGCTCGGTAGCGGGAAGCACAGATACGCAGTATTTT CASSSVAGSTDTQYF
TRBJ1-2 - TRBV7-8 TRBD1 14 TGTGCCAGCAGCGGCAGGACAGGTCTTGGTGGCTACACCTTC CASSGRTGLGGYTF
TRBJ2-3 - TRBV6-1 TRBD2 15 TGTGCCAGCAGTGACCGTCTCGGGGGGGCAGATACGCAGTATTTT CASSDRLGGADTQYF
TRBJ2-3 - TRBV28 TRBD1 14 TGTGCCAGCAGTCTCACAGGGGTGGCAGATACGCAGTATTTT CASSLTGVADTQYF
TRBJ2-7 - TRBV21-1 - 16 TGTGCCAGCAGCAAAGCGTGGGCAGGGGTAGCCTACGAGCAGTACTTC CASSKAWAGVAYEQYF
TRBJ2-3 - TRBV5-1 TRBD2 13 TGCGCCAGCATGGGGGAGCGGGGAGATACGCAGTATTTT CASMGERGDTQYF
TRBJ2-1 - TRBV9 - 13 TGTGCCAGCAGCGTAGAACAGGCCTATGAGCAGTTCTTC CASSVEQAYEQFF
TRBJ1-5 - TRBV27 TRBD1 15 TGTGCCAGCAGTTTAGGACAGGGCAGCAATCAGCCCCAGCATTTT CASSLGQGSNQPQHF
TRBJ1-5 - TRBV19 - 16 TGTGCCAGCAGGACAATCTTGATTGGTAGCAATCAGCCCCAGCATTTT CASRTILIGSNQPQHF
TRBJ1-5 - TRBV27 TRBD1 16 TGTGCCAGCAGTCCGACAGGGGGCAGGGGCAATCAGCCCCAGCATTTT CASSPTGGRGNQPQHF
TRBJ2-7 - TRBV4-2 - 13 TGTGCCAGCAGCCATGGGACTGGCCTGGAGCAGTACTTC CASSHGTGLEQYF
TRBJ2-7 - TRBV28 - 16 TGTGCCAGCAGTTTACCCCCCGGAGCTTACGGGTACGAGCAGTACTTC CASSLPPGAYGYEQYF
TRBJ1-4 - TRBV27 TRBD1 15 TGTGCCAGCAGTTTATCGACAGGGTATAATGAAAAACTGTTTTTT CASSLSTGYNEKLFF
TRBJ2-5 - TRBV28 TRBD1 17 TGTGCCAGCAGCCGCAAGAAACAGGGGGTGTCCAAAGAGACCCAGTACTTC CASSRKKQGVSKETQYF
TRBJ2-2 - TRBV5-1 - 14 TGCGCCAGCAGCCCAAATTCGAACACCGGGGAGCTGTTTTTT CASSPNSNTGELFF
TRBJ2-1 - TRBV5-6 TRBD2 15 TGTGCCAGCAGCGCGAGCGGGAGCGGGGGCAATGAGCAGTTCTTC CASSASGSGGNEQFF
TRBJ2-1 - TRBV6-5 - 12 TGTGCCAGCGGGGGATCCTCGGGGGATCGGTTCTTC CASGGSSGDRFF
TRBJ2-7 few TRBV29-1 - 13 TGCAGCGTGACGTATTTATGGGGGCTCGAGCAGTACTTC CSVTYLWGLEQYF
TRBJ2-1 - TRBV10-3 TRBD1 11 TGTGCCATCAGGGGACAGGGGATCCAGTTCTTC CAIRGQGIQFF
TRBJ1-1 - TRBV4-1 TRBD1 17 TGCGCCAGCAGCCTACCTAGGACAGGGGAGAGTCGGGGTGAAGCTTTCTTT CASSLPRTGESRGEAFF
TRBJ2-1 - TRBV6-5 TRBD1 13 TGTGCCAGCAGTTTAGGGACAGGCAATGAGCAGTTCTTC CASSLGTGNEQFF